This T cell receptor (beta chain) was recovered during a study of T cell repertoires in cytomegalovirus infection. Study in general: The authors relied on CMV epitopes, both recently identified HLA-C-restricted and well-studied HLA-B-restricted. Evidence of both CMV infection and a matching HLA type came from public TCR beta signatures.

In germline, CDR1 is SGHVS, CDR2 FNYEAQ. Trimming shortened V by 1 base and J by 1 base, and 10 bases separated the two germline ends. The CDR3 totals 15 residues. Each CDR3 protein gets one entry after TCRdb re-called the reads with MiXCR. In the table there are approximately 910,000 distinct CDR3 sequences, roughly 31% of which are singletons. Points from the study as a whole: Based on cumulative public TCR beta family frequency, carriers of CMV plus the relevant HLA were identified.

This clonotype was seen a handful of times. Its target is unknown. The chain employs TRBV7-6 and TRBJ2-5; D uncertain. The specimen comprised cultured CD8+ T cells from PBMCs, sampled from culture after CMV antigen stimulation. The receptor's source is a human donor in good health (CMV status not recorded). Some clones in this sample may be carry-over from other donors' samples. CDR3 DNA sequence: TGTGCCAGCAGCTTAGGGTCGGGTTTCCAAGAGACCCAGTACTTC. Translated: CASSLGSGFQETQYF.